The text below deals with one T cell receptor beta chain. This sample stems from a study of T cell responses to AZD1222 COVID-19 vaccine. Assay: immunoSEQ multiplex PCR; the TCRdb copy retains only in-frame clones and omits some. The sample carries some 99,000 clones, about 88% recorded once. CDR1 is MNHEY and CDR2 is SVGAGI in the germline V gene. Trimming took 1 base from V and 2 from J; bases not matched to a gene: 3. There are 16 residues in the CDR3. The sequencing used peripheral blood, collected on day 0 of AZD1222 vaccination. The rearrangement joins TRBV6-5 to TRBJ2-5; TRBD2 matches at 11 bases. This clonotype was obtained from an adult in good health. CDR3 sequence reads: CASSYLGLAAQETQYF. The CDR3 nucleotides are TGTGCCAGCAGTTACTTGGGACTAGCGGCACAAGAGACCCAGTACTTC.